The sequence of this T cell receptor beta chain was determined in a study of tumor-infiltrating lymphocytes in primary liver carcinoma. Per the germline V gene, CDR1 is SQVTM and CDR2 is ANQGSEA. The CDR3 is 15 amino acids. Co-extraction of RNA and DNA was performed on 20-30 mg of unsorted bulk tissue. Notes on this clonotype: The junction departs from the called germline gene at one end, perhaps through a read error.

Reverse transcription of roughly 470 ng total RNA with a constant-region primer produced TCR beta cDNA. Library construction for TCR beta comprised three nested multiplex PCR rounds performed with slightly modified ARM-PCR. Use of TRBV1-TRBV30 forward primers with a C-beta reverse primer characterized the first two PCR rounds, which lasted around 10 cycles each. TCRdb itself ran the multiplex PCR reads through MiXCR, one entry per CDR3 protein. The sample shows tens of thousands of distinct CDR3 sequences, around 82% of them seen only once. This receptor was obtained from a man aged 35 to 55 with primary liver carcinoma and hepatitis B virus infection. V gene TRBV29-1 combines with J gene TRBJ2-5; TRBD1 matches 11 bases. The specimen was liver tumor tissue from sampling region 5. Documented subset: tumor region T5, tumor centre. The CDR3 region is CSVEADRGRTETHYF. The DNA for the CDR3 is TGCAGCGTTGAAGCGGACAGGGGGCGAACAGAGACCCATTATTTC.